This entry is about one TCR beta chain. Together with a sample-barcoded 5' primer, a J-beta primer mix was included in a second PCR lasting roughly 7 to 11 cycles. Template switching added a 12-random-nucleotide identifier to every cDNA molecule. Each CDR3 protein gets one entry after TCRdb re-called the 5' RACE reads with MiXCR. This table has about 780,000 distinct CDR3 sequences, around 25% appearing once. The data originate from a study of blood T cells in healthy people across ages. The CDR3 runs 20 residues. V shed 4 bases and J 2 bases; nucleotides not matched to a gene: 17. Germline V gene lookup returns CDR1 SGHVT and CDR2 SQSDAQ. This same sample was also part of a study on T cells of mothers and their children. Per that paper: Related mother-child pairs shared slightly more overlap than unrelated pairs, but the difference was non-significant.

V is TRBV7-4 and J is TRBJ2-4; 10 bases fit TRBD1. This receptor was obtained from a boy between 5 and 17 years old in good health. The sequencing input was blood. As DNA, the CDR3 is TGTGCCAGCAGCTGGCCGGGACAGGGGTCTCTAGATTTTCCCAAAAACATTCAGTACTTC. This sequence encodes CASSWPGQGSLDFPKNIQYF. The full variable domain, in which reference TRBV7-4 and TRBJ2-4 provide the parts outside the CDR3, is GAGVSQSPRYKVAKRGRDVALRCDSISGHVTLYWYRQTLGQGSEVLTYSQSDAQRDKSGRPSGRFSAERPERSVSTLKIQRTEQGDSAVYLCASSWPGQGSLDFPKNIQYFGAGTRLSVL.